Listed below are T cell receptor beta chains from one sample, sequenced in a study of vaccination and CD4 T cells after COVID-19. Each CDR3 protein is one row after TCRdb ran MiXCR on the PCR reads. The profile covers about 22,000 distinct CDR3 sequences, with 30% to 35% appearing a single time and approximately 10% taken by the ten largest. Their antigens remain unidentified. This specimen was CD4+ T cells from blood, cultured in vitro, taken about 7 months after SARS-CoV-2 vaccination. The receptor set was obtained from a human donor who had recovered from COVID-19. The CDR3 runs from the conserved cysteine through the conserved F or W. The order of the fields is J gene, V gene, clone size, D gene, CDR3 DNA, CDR3 protein. A D gene is named only where the DNA matches it firmly. Expanded clones get a size class; other rows say once, few or many, or leave the size out.

TRBJ2-1 | TRBV7-2 | few | TRBD2 | TGTGCCAGCAGAGCTAGCGGTGCGAGCTCCTACAATGAGCAGTTCTTC | CASRASGASSYNEQFF
TRBJ2-7 | TRBV11-3 | . | TRBD2 | TGTGCCAGCAGCTTTTCGATTACTGCGGGAGGTTTGTACGAGCAGTACTTC | CASSFSITAGGLYEQYF
TRBJ2-3 | TRBV6-1 | few | TRBD2 | TGTGCCAGCAGTGGAACTAGCGAGGGCGATACGCAGTATTTT | CASSGTSEGDTQYF
TRBJ1-3 | TRBV20-1 | . | . | TGCAGTGCTAGAGGCAGGGCTGGAAACACCATATATTTT | CSARGRAGNTIYF
TRBJ2-7 | TRBV27 | . | TRBD1 | TGTGCCAGCAGACTAAACCGGGACAGCACCTACGAGCAGTACTTC | CASRLNRDSTYEQYF
TRBJ1-6 | TRBV11-1 | . | . | TGTGCCAGCAGCTTAATTTCCGGCGGGACAACCATTTCACCCCTCCACTTT | CASSLISGGTTISPLHF
TRBJ1-5 | TRBV10-3 | few | TRBD1 | TGTGCCATCAGCAGACAGGGCGGCCAGCCCCAGCATTTT | CAISRQGGQPQHF
TRBJ2-1 | TRBV5-4 | . | TRBD2 | TGTGCCAGCAGCTCGCCGGGACTAGCGGACAATGAGCAGTTCTTC | CASSSPGLADNEQFF
TRBJ2-1 | TRBV7-3 | . | . | TGTGCCAGCAGCGACGCCGGGACACGAGCCGACAATGAGCAGTTCTTC | CASSDAGTRADNEQFF
TRBJ2-2 | TRBV7-9 | . | . | TGTGCCAGCAGCTTTCTCAGACTTAACACCGGGGAGCTGTTTTTT | CASSFLRLNTGELFF
TRBJ2-1 | TRBV6-1 | few | . | TGTGCCAGCAGGACTCGGAATGAGCAGTTCTTC | CASRTRNEQFF
TRBJ1-2 | TRBV20-1 | few | . | TGCAGTGCTAGGGACTCTATGTCCATGGGTGGCTACACCTTC | CSARDSMSMGGYTF
TRBJ1-5 | TRBV6-2/TRBV6-3 | few | . | TGTGCCAGCAACGCTGACCTAGACCAGCCCCAGCATTTT | CASNADLDQPQHF
TRBJ2-1 | TRBV7-6 | . | . | TGTGCCAGCAGCTTAGGAGCCCCGACCTACAATGAGCAGTTCTTC | CASSLGAPTYNEQFF
TRBJ2-5 | TRBV20-1 | . | . | TGCAGTGCTAGCGGGGCCTACCAAGAGACCCAGTACTTC | CSASGAYQETQYF
TRBJ2-7 | TRBV10-1 | . | . | TGCGCCAGGTTACCGGGTCTGAAGGGGCACGAGCAGTACTTC | CARLPGLKGHEQYF
TRBJ2-5 | TRBV19 | . | . | TGTGCCAAACCGGGACAACGACGGGAGACCCAGTACTTC | CAKPGQRRETQYF
TRBJ2-6 | TRBV5-4 | . | TRBD2 | TGTGCCAGCAGCTCGGGAGGGGCCGCCTCTGGGGCCAACGTCCTGACTTTC | CASSSGGAASGANVLTF
TRBJ2-7 | TRBV20-1 | . | TRBD2 | TGCAGTGCTAGAGTTAGAGGGAGGGCGGGACGCGAGCAGTACTTC | CSARVRGRAGREQYF
TRBJ2-7 | TRBV10-3 | few | TRBD1 | TGTGCCATCAGTGAGTCTTCAGGGGGAAGGCAGTACTTC | CAISESSGGRQYF
TRBJ1-6 | TRBV2 | . | TRBD1 | TGTGCCAGCAGTGGAGGGACAGGGGGCGGTTATTCACCCCTCCACTTT | CASSGGTGGGYSPLHF
TRBJ1-1 | TRBV28 | . | . | TGTGCCAGCTACCAGGGTTCGAGGGCGATTATAGAAGCTTTCTTT | CASYQGSRAIIEAFF
TRBJ1-2 | TRBV12-3/TRBV12-4 | . | . | TGTGCCAGCAGTTTAGTACGGGGTGGCTACACCTTC | CASSLVRGGYTF
TRBJ1-5 | TRBV20-1 | . | . | TGCAGTGCTCGAGAGGGTGGAGGCAATAAGCCCCAGCATTTT | CSAREGGGNKPQHF
TRBJ2-7 | TRBV5-4 | few | TRBD2 | TGTGCCAGCAGCTCCCCAACCGGGACTAGTACTGAGCAGTACTTC | CASSSPTGTSTEQYF
TRBJ1-1 | TRBV5-4 | . | . | TGTGCCAGCAGCCATGGGTGGTCGAGGAACACTGAAGCTTTCTTT | CASSHGWSRNTEAFF
TRBJ2-3 | TRBV20-1 | few | . | TGCAGTGCTCGGAAGGAAGCGGATACGCAGTATTTT | CSARKEADTQYF
TRBJ2-5 | TRBV20-1 | few | . | TGCAGTGCTAGTGATGGGGGGCGCGGAGAGACCCAGTACTTC | CSASDGGRGETQYF
TRBJ2-2 | TRBV20-1 | . | TRBD2 | TGCAGTGCTAGGCTTGGCGGGAGGGACACCGGGGAGCTGTTTTTT | CSARLGGRDTGELFF